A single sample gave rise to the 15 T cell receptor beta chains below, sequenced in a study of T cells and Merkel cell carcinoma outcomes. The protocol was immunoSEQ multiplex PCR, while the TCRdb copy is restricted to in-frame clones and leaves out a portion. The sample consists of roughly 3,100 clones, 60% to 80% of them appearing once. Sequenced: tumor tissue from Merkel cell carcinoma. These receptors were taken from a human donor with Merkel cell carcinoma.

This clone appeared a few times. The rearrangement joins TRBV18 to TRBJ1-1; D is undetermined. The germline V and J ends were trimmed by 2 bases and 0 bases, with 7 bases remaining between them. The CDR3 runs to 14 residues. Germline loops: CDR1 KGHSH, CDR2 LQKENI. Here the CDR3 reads CASSPSQMNTEAFF. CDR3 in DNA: TGTGCCAGCTCACCATCTCAAATGAACACTGAAGCTTTCTTT.

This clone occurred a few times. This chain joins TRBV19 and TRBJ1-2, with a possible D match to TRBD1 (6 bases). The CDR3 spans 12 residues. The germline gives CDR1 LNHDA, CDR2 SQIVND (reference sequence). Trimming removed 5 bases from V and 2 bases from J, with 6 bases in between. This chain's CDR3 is CASSGQNYGYTF. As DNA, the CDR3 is TGTGCCAGTAGTGGACAGAACTATGGCTACACCTTC.

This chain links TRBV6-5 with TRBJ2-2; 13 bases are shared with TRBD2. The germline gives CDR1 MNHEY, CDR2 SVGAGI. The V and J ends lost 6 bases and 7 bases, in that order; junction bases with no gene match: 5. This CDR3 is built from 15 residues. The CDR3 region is CASRLAGGLGGELFF. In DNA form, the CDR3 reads TGTGCCAGCAGACTAGCGGGGGGGCTGGGCGGGGAGCTGTTTTTT.

CDR3 protein: CSVGQKFYEQYF. The CDR3 region has the DNA TGCAGCGTCGGACAGAAATTCTACGAGCAGTACTTC. The chain recombines TRBV29-1 with TRBJ2-7; weak D call: TRBD1 (6 bases). Trimming shortened V by 6 bases and J by 3 bases, and 12 bases separated the two germline ends. The CDR3 contains 12 residues. Germline V gives CDR1 SQVTM, CDR2 ANQGSEA.

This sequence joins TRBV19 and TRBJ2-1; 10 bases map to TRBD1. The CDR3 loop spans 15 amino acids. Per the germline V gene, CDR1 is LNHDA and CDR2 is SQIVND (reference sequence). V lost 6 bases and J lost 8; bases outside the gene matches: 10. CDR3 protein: CASRASGQGFYEQFF. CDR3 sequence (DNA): TGTGCCAGTAGAGCCTCGGGACAGGGGTTCTATGAGCAGTTCTTC.

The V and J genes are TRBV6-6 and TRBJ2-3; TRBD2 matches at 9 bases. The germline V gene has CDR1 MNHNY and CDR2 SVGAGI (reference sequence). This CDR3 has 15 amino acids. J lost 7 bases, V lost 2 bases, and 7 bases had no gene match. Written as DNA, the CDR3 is TGTGCCAGCAGTTACGAGGCGGGGGGGCCAAATACGCAGTATTTT. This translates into CASSYEAGGPNTQYF.

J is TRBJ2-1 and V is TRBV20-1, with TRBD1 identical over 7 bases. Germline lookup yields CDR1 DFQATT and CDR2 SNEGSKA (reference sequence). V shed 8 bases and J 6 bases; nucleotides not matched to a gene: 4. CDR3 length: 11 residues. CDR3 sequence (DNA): TGCAGTTGGAACAGGGGCAATGAGCAGTTCTTC. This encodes CSWNRGNEQFF.

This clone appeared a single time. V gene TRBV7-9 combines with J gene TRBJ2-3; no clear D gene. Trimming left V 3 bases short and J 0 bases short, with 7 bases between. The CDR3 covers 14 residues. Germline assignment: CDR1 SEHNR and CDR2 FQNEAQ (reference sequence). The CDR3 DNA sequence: TGTGCCAGCAGCTTGCGACAAAGCACAGATACGCAGTATTTT. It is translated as CASSLRQSTDTQYF.

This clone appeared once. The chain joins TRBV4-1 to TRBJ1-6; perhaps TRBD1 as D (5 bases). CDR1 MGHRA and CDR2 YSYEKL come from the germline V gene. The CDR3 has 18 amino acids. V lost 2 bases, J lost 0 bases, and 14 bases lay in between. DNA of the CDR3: TGCGCCAGCAGCCAAAGCTCGGGGGGGAGCTCCTATAATTCACCCCTCCACTTT. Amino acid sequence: CASSQSSGGSSYNSPLHF.

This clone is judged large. Written as DNA, the CDR3 is TGTGCCAGCAGCCGCGGGACAGGGTATGGAAACACCATATATTTT. Protein sequence: CASSRGTGYGNTIYF. The V gene is TRBV2, the J gene TRBJ1-3; 9 bases are a match to TRBD1. V lost 6 bases and J lost 3; bases outside the gene matches: 6. Germline-derived CDR1 and CDR2 are SNHLY and FYNNEI. The CDR3 is 15 residues long.

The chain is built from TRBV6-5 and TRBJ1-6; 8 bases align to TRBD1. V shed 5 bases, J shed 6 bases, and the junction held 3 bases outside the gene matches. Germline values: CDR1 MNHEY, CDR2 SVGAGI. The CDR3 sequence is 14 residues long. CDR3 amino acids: CASSDRGGNSPLHF. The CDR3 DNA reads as TGTGCCAGCAGTGACAGGGGCGGTAATTCACCCCTCCACTTT.

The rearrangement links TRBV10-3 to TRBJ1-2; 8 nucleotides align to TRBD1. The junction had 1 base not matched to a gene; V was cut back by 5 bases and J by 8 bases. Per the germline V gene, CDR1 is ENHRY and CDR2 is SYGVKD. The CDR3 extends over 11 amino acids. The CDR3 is CAISSGGGYTF. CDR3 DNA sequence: TGTGCCATCAGTTCAGGGGGCGGCTACACCTTC.

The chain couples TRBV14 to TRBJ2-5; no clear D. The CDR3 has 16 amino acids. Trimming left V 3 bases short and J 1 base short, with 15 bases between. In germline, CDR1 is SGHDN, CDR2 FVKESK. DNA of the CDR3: TGTGCCAGCAGCCAGTCCCTCTTCGGCCCCCAAGAGACCCAGTACTTC. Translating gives CASSQSLFGPQETQYF.

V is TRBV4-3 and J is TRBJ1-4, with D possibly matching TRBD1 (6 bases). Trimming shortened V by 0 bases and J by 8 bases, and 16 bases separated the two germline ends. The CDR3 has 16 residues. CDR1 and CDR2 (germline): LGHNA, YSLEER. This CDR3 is CASSQEELGAREKLFF. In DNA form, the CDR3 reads TGCGCCAGCAGCCAAGAAGAGTTGGGGGCGCGGGAAAAACTGTTTTTT.

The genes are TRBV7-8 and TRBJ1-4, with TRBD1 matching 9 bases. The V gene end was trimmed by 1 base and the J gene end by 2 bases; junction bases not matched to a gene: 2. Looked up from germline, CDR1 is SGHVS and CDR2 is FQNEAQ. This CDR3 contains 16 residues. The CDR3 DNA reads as TGTGCCAGCAGCTTAGGGGACAGGGCCACTAATGAAAAACTGTTTTTT. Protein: CASSLGDRATNEKLFF.